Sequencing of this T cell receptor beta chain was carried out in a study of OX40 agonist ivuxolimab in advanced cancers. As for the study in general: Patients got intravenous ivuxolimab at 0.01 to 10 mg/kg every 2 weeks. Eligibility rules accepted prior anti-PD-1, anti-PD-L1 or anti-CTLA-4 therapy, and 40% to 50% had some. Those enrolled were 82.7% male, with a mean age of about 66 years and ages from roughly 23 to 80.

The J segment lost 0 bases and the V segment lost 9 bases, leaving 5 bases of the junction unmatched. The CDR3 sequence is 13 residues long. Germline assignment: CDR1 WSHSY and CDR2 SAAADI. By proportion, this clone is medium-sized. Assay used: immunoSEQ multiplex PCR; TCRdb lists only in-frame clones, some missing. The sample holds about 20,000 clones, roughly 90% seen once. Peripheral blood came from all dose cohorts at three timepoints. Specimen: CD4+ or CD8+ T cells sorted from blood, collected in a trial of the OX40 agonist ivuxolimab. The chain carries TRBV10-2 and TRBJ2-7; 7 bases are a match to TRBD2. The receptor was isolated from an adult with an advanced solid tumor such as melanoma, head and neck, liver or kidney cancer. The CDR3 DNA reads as TGCGCCAGTGCTGGGACTAACTCCTACGAGCAGTACTTC. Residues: CASAGTNSYEQYF.